The 20 T cell receptor beta chains reported below all come from one sample, sequenced in a study of cytomegalovirus exposure and HLA in healthy donors. Use of 60 Vbeta and 13 Jbeta primers characterized the PCR. Method: immunoSEQ multiplex PCR; TCRdb's copy keeps in-frame clones and lacks some. The sample lists 200,000 or so clones; approximately 80% were seen once. Sequencing used PBMCs. Receptor source: a young woman in good health and CMV-seropositive.

This chain links TRBV7-9 with TRBJ2-5; D possibly corresponds to TRBD1 (5 bases). The J call may be wrong; the DNA end is better matched by TRBJ2-7. Germline values: CDR1 SEHNR, CDR2 FQNEAQ (reference sequence). This CDR3 contains 13 residues. In DNA, the CDR3 is TGTGCCAGCAGCTTAGGGGCAGGGTCCGAGCAGTACTTC. This gives the protein CASSLGAGSEQYF.

J is TRBJ2-5 and V is TRBV5-1, with a weak D call TRBD1 (5 bases). The length of the CDR3 is 15 residues. The V gene's germline CDR1 is SGHRS and CDR2 YFSETQ. Trimming removed 2 bases at V and 5 bases at J, with 16 bases between. The chain's CDR3 is CASSFNPSRQETQYF. The DNA of the CDR3 is TGCGCCAGCAGCTTTAACCCAAGCCGACAGGAGACCCAGTACTTC.

The chain recombines TRBV4-1 with TRBJ1-2; 8 positions match TRBD1. V dropped 6 bases and J dropped 2; count of bases not matched to a gene: 8. The V gene's germline CDR1 is MGHRA and CDR2 YSYEKL. The CDR3 runs 15 residues. The CDR3: CASSSPGGRNYGYTF. CDR3 DNA sequence: TGCGCCAGCAGTTCACCAGGGGGCCGCAACTATGGCTACACCTTC.

A remark on this clone: A read error may produce the germline difference seen at one junction end. The rearrangement links TRBV20-1 to TRBJ1-2; D may be TRBD1 (6 bases). The CDR3 has 10 residues. Germline CDR1 and CDR2: DFQATT and SNEGSKA (reference sequence). The chain's CDR3 is CSAYRTDEAF. The CDR3 region has the DNA TGCAGTGCTTACAGGACAGATGAGGCCTTC.

The chain couples TRBV7-6 to TRBJ1-3, with TRBD1 identical over 7 bases. J was trimmed by 0 bases and V by 6 bases; bases with no gene match: 11. This CDR3 has 17 amino acids. The germline CDR1 and CDR2 sequences are SGHVS and FNYEAQ. For the CDR3, the DNA is TGTGCCAGCAGAAAGGGACAGTCCGTAAACTCTGGAAACACCATATATTTT. This codes for CASRKGQSVNSGNTIYF.

This chain uses TRBV29-1 with TRBJ2-7; D unclear. With 4 bases removed from V and 5 bases from J, the gap between germline ends came to 9 bases. Per germline, CDR1 SQVTM and CDR2 ANQGSEA. The CDR3 extends over 11 amino acids. The CDR3 nucleotides are TGCAGCGTTGTGGCCCAGAACGAGCAGTACTTC. This sequence encodes CSVVAQNEQYF.

This clone appeared a few times. The V call is TRBV4-2, the J call TRBJ2-3, with 8 bases matching TRBD1. Per germline, CDR1 LGHNA and CDR2 YNFKEQ. J lost 4 bases, V lost 4 bases, and 16 bases had no gene match. The CDR3 length is 18 residues. The CDR3 nucleotides are TGTGCCAGCAGCCTCACCTTCAGCGGACAGGGTATCCCAGATACGCAGTATTTT. Its translation: CASSLTFSGQGIPDTQYF.

The rearrangement uses TRBV6-1 and TRBJ1-1; no clear D. Trimming cost V 5 bases and J 2 bases, with 12 bases left between them. The CDR3 sequence is 14 residues long. Germline assignment: CDR1 MNHNS and CDR2 SASEGT. CDR3: CASSSVFLNTEAFF. Written as DNA, the CDR3 is TGTGCCAGCAGTTCGGTCTTCTTAAACACTGAAGCTTTCTTT.

The CDR3 DNA follows: TGTGCCAGCAGTTACGCGCGGGGGGTTGGCTACACCTTC. The encoded protein is CASSYARGVGYTF. The chain employs TRBV6-5 and TRBJ1-2, with a tentative D call TRBD1 (5 bases). CDR1 is MNHEY and CDR2 is SVGAGI in the germline V gene. Trimming took 2 bases from V and 7 from J, leaving 11 bases between them. This CDR3 has 13 residues.

J is TRBJ2-2 and V is TRBV11-2, with D perhaps TRBD1 (6 bases). The germline CDR1 and CDR2 sequences are SGHAT and FQNNGV. The CDR3 runs to 16 residues. The germline V and J ends were trimmed by 4 bases and 0 bases, with 12 bases remaining between them. CDR3 sequence reads: CASSSPRTANTGELFF. The DNA for the CDR3 is TGTGCCAGCAGCTCTCCCCGGACAGCGAACACCGGGGAGCTGTTTTTT. Combining the CDR3 with reference TRBV11-2 and TRBJ2-2 gives the whole variable domain EAGVAQSPRYKIIEKRQSVAFWCNPISGHATLYWYQQILGQGPKLLIQFQNNGVVDDSQLPKDRFSAERLKGVDSTLKIQPAKLEDSAVYLCASSSPRTANTGELFFGEGSRLTVL.

The chain has TRBV2 and TRBJ2-3, with TRBD2 identical over 8 bases. The CDR3 is 15 amino acids. Germline CDR1 and CDR2: SNHLY and FYNNEI. J was trimmed by 4 bases and V by 6 bases; bases with no gene match: 9. CDR3 residues: CASSALRGGSDTQYF. Here the CDR3 DNA reads TGTGCCAGCAGCGCCCTCCGGGGGGGCTCAGATACGCAGTATTTT.

The V and J genes are TRBV25-1 and TRBJ2-3; 10 bases are a match to TRBD2. The CDR3 consists of 16 residues. J lost 4 bases, V lost 2 bases, and 6 bases had no gene match. Germline V gives CDR1 MGHDK, CDR2 SYGVNS. The CDR3 nucleotides read TGTGCCAGCAGTGAAGAAGCGGGGGGGCGAGCAGATACGCAGTATTTT. Its translation is CASSEEAGGRADTQYF. Full variable domain (remainder filled in from reference TRBV25-1 and TRBJ2-3): EADIYQTPRYLVIGTGKKITLECSQTMGHDKMYWYQQDPGMELHLIHYSYGVNSTEKGDLSSESTVSRIRTEHFPLTLESARPSHTSQYLCASSEEAGGRADTQYFGPGTRLTVL.

J is TRBJ1-2 and V is TRBV10-3; no definite D call. The V gene's germline CDR1 is ENHRY and CDR2 SYGVKD. This CDR3 is 13 amino acids long. Between the trimmed V and J ends, which lost 2 bases and 1 base, there was a span of 5 bases. The CDR3 DNA is TGTGCCATCAGTGAGGAGGGTAACTATGGCTACACCTTC. Its protein is CAISEEGNYGYTF.

This clone was observed a handful of times. V usage is TRBV5-1 and J usage is TRBJ2-2, with 11 bases matching TRBD2. Per germline, CDR1 SGHRS and CDR2 YFSETQ. The CDR3 loop spans 13 amino acids. The CDR3 DNA is TGCGTTCTAGCGGGGGGAAACACCGGGGAGCTGTTTTTT. Its translation: CVLAGGNTGELFF.

The V gene is TRBV5-1, the J gene TRBJ2-3; D unresolved. This CDR3 comprises 15 residues. The V end was cut by 4 bases, the J end by 0 bases, with 12 bases between. Germline values: CDR1 SGHRS, CDR2 YFSETQ. The CDR3 DNA reads TGCGCCAGCAGCGAAACGACTCAAAGCACAGATACGCAGTATTTT. It specifies CASSETTQSTDTQYF.

The chain joins TRBV7-9 to TRBJ1-1, with TRBD1 matching 8 bases. Trimming at V came to 3 bases and at J to 0 bases, leaving 6 bases not matched to a gene. Per germline, CDR1 SEHNR and CDR2 FQNEAQ (reference sequence). The CDR3 has 16 amino acids. This chain's CDR3 is CASSFSWDRLNTEAFF. The CDR3 DNA is TGTGCCAGCAGCTTTAGTTGGGACAGGCTGAACACTGAAGCTTTCTTT.

The sample holds one count of this clone. The gene calls are TRBV4-1 and TRBJ1-1; 10 positions match TRBD1. The germline V gene has CDR1 MGHRA and CDR2 YSYEKL. The V segment lost 0 bases and the J segment 4 bases; nucleotides outside the gene matches: 5. The CDR3 is made up of 16 amino acids. The CDR3 spells CASSQEFRTGGTEAFF. CDR3 sequence (DNA): TGCGCCAGCAGCCAAGAATTCCGGACAGGGGGCACTGAAGCTTTCTTT.

This sequence joins TRBV5-1 and TRBJ1-1; TRBD1 agrees at 7 bases. This CDR3 is 15 amino acids long. The junction had 3 bases not matched to a gene; V was cut back by 0 bases and J by 1 base. CDR1 and CDR2 (germline): SGHRS, YFSETQ. Written as DNA, the CDR3 is TGCGCCAGCAGCTTGGTGGGGACAGCGAACACTGAAGCTTTCTTT. As protein: CASSLVGTANTEAFF. Full variable domain (remainder filled in from reference TRBV5-1 and TRBJ1-1): KAGVTQTPRYLIKTRGQQVTLSCSPISGHRSVSWYQQTPGQGLQFLFEYFSETQRNKGNFPGRFSGRQFSNSRSEMNVSTLELGDSALYLCASSLVGTANTEAFFGQGTRLTVV.

The chain carries TRBV4-1 and TRBJ1-5; 8 bases are shared with TRBD1. Trimming cost V 3 bases and J 6 bases; bases outside gene matches: 7. CDR3 size: 15 residues. Germline V CDR1 and CDR2: MGHRA, YSYEKL. The CDR3 region is CASSQHTGGSQPQHF. For the CDR3, the DNA is TGCGCCAGCAGCCAGCATACAGGGGGAAGTCAGCCCCAGCATTTT.

This rearrangement joins TRBV4-1 to TRBJ1-1; 8 nucleotides line up with TRBD1. With V trimmed by 4 bases and J by 3 bases, 7 bases remained unmatched. Germline CDR1 MGHRA, CDR2 YSYEKL. CDR3 length: 15 amino acids. CDR3 sequence reads: CASSLGTGQYTEAFF. The CDR3 DNA follows: TGCGCCAGCAGCCTCGGGACAGGCCAGTACACTGAAGCTTTCTTT.